This TCR beta chain was identified during a study of blood T cell repertoires in COVID-19. As originally analysed: Estimation of nucleated cell counts relied on the amplification of reference gene primers. Assay used: immunoSEQ multiplex PCR; TCRdb lists only in-frame clones, some missing. V and J calls and clone size are those listed in that table; D and trimming were worked out from the DNA. The table includes over 200,000 clones, roughly nine tenths detected once. Concerning this clone: The same CDR3 is also encoded by other DNA sequences in this sample.

Trimming cost V 0 bases and J 3 bases, with 11 bases left between them. Germline V gives CDR1 MNHEY, CDR2 SVGEGT. This CDR3 spans 15 amino acids. This sequence joins TRBV6-2 or TRBV6-3 and TRBJ1-2; D might be TRBD1 (5 bases). The sequence came from a man between 60 and 75 years old with COVID-19, enrolled during active disease. Sequenced: peripheral blood. This CDR3 reads CASSYSGQGDYGYTF. The DNA of the CDR3 is TGTGCCAGCAGTTACTCAGGGCAGGGTGACTATGGCTACACCTTC.